This T cell receptor beta chain was obtained from a study of blood T cells in healthy people across ages. V was shortened by 8 bases and J by 10 bases, with 15 bases between the two germline ends. Germline V gene sequence: CDR1 SGHVS, CDR2 FNYEAQ. The CDR3 spans 12 residues. A sample-barcoded 5' primer and a J-beta primer mix were used in a second PCR of roughly 7 to 12 cycles. TCRdb reprocessed the 5' RACE reads via MiXCR and lists one record per CDR3 protein. The repertoire holds fewer than 900,000 distinct CDR3 sequences, with 35% to 45% as singletons. Sequencing was done on a sample of blood. The V and J genes are TRBV7-6 and TRBJ2-1; no firm D call. This TCR came from a woman aged 55-70 years in good health. The CDR3 spells CASGPRLGEQFF. CDR3 DNA: TGTGCCAGCGGACCACGGTTGGGGGAGCAGTTCTTC.